This T cell receptor (beta chain) was obtained from a study of metastatic and nonmetastatic thyroid tumors. The overall study: Repertoire comparison spanned blood and tumor or nodule tissue of malignant and benign thyroid patients. Study-level findings and limits: Compared with benign nodules, malignant thyroid tumors were reported to have significantly higher TCR beta diversity in both blood and tumor.

This clone was detected ten times or more. Its antigen is unidentified. Nobody among the patients had been given any treatment before thyroid surgery. Per the authors' pipeline: CDR3 was compared across clinicopathological groups, and the resulting differences were used to build a distant-metastasis classifier for papillary thyroid cancer. TCRdb ran MiXCR on the PCR reads. The V and J calls reflect TCRdb's pipeline rather than the authors' work. The sample has some 30,000 clones, roughly a tenth seen once; the top ten hold approximately 16%. The CDR3 spans 13 residues. Germline values: CDR1 SGHDT, CDR2 YYEEEE. V trimming: 4 bases; J trimming: 9 bases; junction bases outside the gene matches: 5.

The material sequenced was blood. This receptor was obtained from a female donor with papillary thyroid cancer or a benign thyroid nodule (not recorded which). Some clones in this sample may be carry-over from other donors' samples. The rearrangement links TRBV5-6 to TRBJ2-1; 9 bases are shared with TRBD1. The CDR3 loop reads CASSTQGAGEQFF. CDR3 coding DNA: TGTGCCAGCAGCACACAGGGGGCCGGTGAGCAGTTCTTC.